Below, 6 T cell receptor beta chains from the same sample are listed, as sequenced in a study of regulatory T cells in long-lasting Graves disease. Time point reported: newly diagnosed GD, antithyroid drugs for less than 3 months. RNA isolated from PBMCs was used to make the TCR library. Building the TCR beta libraries relied on iRepertoire HTBI primers, and CDR3 regions underwent Arm-PCR. TCRdb re-called the multiplex PCR reads through MiXCR, storing one row per CDR3 protein. The table has over 350,000 distinct CDR3 sequences, 15% seen once; the top ten hold over 7%. These same records also appear under a second study, on T cells in Graves' hyperthyroidism and ophthalmopathy.

This specimen consisted of peripheral blood mononuclear cells (PBMCs), obtained at new diagnosis, from a patient treated with antithyroid drugs. These receptors were obtained from a woman aged 40 to 50 with Graves disease.

Ten or more counts support this clonotype. V is TRBV2 and J is TRBJ2-1; D is perhaps TRBD2 (5 bases). V was cut by 5 bases and J by 8 bases, with 10 bases left in between. CDR1 SNHLY and CDR2 FYNNEI come from the germline V gene. CDR3 length: 12 amino acids. This CDR3 is CASSLVEDEQFF. The CDR3 bases are TGTGCCAGCAGTCTAGTGGAGGATGAGCAGTTCTTC.

At least ten counts were recorded for this clonotype. The CDR3 nucleotides are TGTGCCACTTATCGGCAGGGCAACTATGGCTACACCTTC. It encodes CATYRQGNYGYTF. The chain has TRBV15 and TRBJ1-2; possibly TRBD1 for D (5 bases). There are 13 residues in the CDR3. Germline V gene lookup returns CDR1 LNHNV and CDR2 YYDKDF (reference sequence). Trimming removed 9 bases at V and 2 bases at J, with 13 bases between.

The CDR3, as DNA: TGCAGTGCTAGAGTACGGACTAGCGGCCCAGATACGCAGTATTTT. This translates into CSARVRTSGPDTQYF. The rearrangement links TRBV20-1 to TRBJ2-3; 10 bases agree with TRBD2. The CDR3 is made up of 15 amino acids. The V segment lost 1 base and the J segment 4 bases; nucleotides outside the gene matches: 5. Germline V CDR1 and CDR2: DFQATT, SNEGSKA (reference sequence).

This clonotype was seen many times. V usage is TRBV12-3 or TRBV12-4 and J usage is TRBJ1-5; maybe TRBD1 (5 bases). The V gene lost 5 bases and the J gene lost 12 bases, with 11 bases spanning the gap. The CDR3 spans 11 residues. CDR3 in DNA: TGTGCCAGCAGTCGGGGCTCTCTCCAGCATTTT. It encodes CASSRGSLQHF.

This clonotype was detected ten times or more. The chain employs TRBV20-1 and TRBJ2-7; 9 bases align to TRBD2. Per germline, CDR1 DFQATT and CDR2 SNEGSKA (reference sequence). The CDR3 consists of 14 residues. Unmatched junction bases numbered 7, after V lost 2 bases and J lost 5 bases. The CDR3 bases are TGCAGTGCTAGAAATGTACTAGCGGGTAACGAGCAGTACTTC. Translated: CSARNVLAGNEQYF.

This clonotype was seen repeatedly, ten times or more. The chain has TRBV7-2 and TRBJ2-7, with D possibly TRBD1 on 6 matching bases. V gave up 0 bases and J gave up 3 bases, with 18 bases separating them. The CDR3 runs to 17 residues. Germline lookup yields CDR1 SGHTA and CDR2 FQGNSA. The CDR3 here is CASSLAEAARGYYEQYF. The CDR3 DNA is TGTGCCAGCAGCTTAGCGGAGGCCGCCAGGGGCTACTACGAGCAGTACTTC.